This T cell receptor (beta chain) was sequenced during a study of T-cell memory formation after mild COVID-19. Germline assignment: CDR1 SGHTA and CDR2 FQGNSA. After removal of 5 bases from V and 3 bases from J, the junction contained 2 bases not matched to a gene. This CDR3 comprises 14 residues. This clonotype has just a few counts. Amplification by 5'RACE using constant-segment primers produced TCR alpha and TCR beta cDNA libraries that carried sample barcodes and UMIs. TCRdb re-called the 5' RACE reads with MiXCR, one entry per CDR3 protein. The profile shows more than 350,000 distinct CDR3 sequences, approximately 15% of them singletons.

V gene TRBV7-2 combines with J gene TRBJ1-2; 11 bases are shared with TRBD1. The clonotype comes from a man aged 18-30 years who had mild COVID-19 (a few samples of this study predate the infection). Cell type and time point are not known. Sequencing used PBMCs or a T cell subset sorted from them (not recorded which). CDR3 in DNA: TGTGCCAGCAGCCCGGGACAGGGGGACTATGGCTACACCTTC. Amino acid sequence: CASSPGQGDYGYTF.